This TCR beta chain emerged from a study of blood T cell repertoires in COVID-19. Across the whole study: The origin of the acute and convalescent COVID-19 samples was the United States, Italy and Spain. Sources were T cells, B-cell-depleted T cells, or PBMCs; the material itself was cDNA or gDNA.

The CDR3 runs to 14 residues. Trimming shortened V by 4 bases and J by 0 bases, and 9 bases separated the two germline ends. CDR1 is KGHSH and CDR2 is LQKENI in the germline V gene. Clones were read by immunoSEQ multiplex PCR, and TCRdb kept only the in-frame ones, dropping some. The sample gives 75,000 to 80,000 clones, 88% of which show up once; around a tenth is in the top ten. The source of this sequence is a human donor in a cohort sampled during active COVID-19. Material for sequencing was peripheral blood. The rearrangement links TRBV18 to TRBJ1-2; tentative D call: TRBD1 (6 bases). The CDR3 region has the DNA TGTGCCAGCTCACAGCAGGGGTCTAACTATGGCTACACCTTC. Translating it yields CASSQQGSNYGYTF.